This T cell receptor (beta chain) was sequenced for a study of blood T cell repertoires in COVID-19. Study as a whole: Spain, Italy and the United States supplied samples that represented acute and convalescent COVID-19. Sample material is recorded as cDNA or gDNA derived from T cells, B-cell-depleted T cells, or PBMCs.

Those enrolled in Seattle joined during active infection and were followed longitudinally afterward. In the study's own analysis: Cell counts per sample came from amplifying reference gene primers. TCRdb keeps only in-frame clones here, not all; method: immunoSEQ multiplex PCR. Clone size and the V and J calls come from that table; the DNA yielded D and trimming. The table lists about 31,000 clones, roughly 88% of them singletons. CDR3 size: 19 residues. Germline-derived CDR1 and CDR2 are SGHTA and FQGNSA. The V segment lost 4 bases and the J segment 4 bases; nucleotides outside the gene matches: 12. Sequencing was done on a sample of peripheral blood. V gene TRBV7-2 combines with J gene TRBJ2-1, with 14 nucleotides matching TRBD2. This TCR derives from a man aged 55-75 years with COVID-19, enrolled during active disease. The CDR3 protein is CASSSGLAGAPGSYNEQFF. CDR3 bases: TGTGCCAGCAGCTCGGGACTAGCGGGAGCCCCGGGGTCGTACAATGAGCAGTTCTTC.